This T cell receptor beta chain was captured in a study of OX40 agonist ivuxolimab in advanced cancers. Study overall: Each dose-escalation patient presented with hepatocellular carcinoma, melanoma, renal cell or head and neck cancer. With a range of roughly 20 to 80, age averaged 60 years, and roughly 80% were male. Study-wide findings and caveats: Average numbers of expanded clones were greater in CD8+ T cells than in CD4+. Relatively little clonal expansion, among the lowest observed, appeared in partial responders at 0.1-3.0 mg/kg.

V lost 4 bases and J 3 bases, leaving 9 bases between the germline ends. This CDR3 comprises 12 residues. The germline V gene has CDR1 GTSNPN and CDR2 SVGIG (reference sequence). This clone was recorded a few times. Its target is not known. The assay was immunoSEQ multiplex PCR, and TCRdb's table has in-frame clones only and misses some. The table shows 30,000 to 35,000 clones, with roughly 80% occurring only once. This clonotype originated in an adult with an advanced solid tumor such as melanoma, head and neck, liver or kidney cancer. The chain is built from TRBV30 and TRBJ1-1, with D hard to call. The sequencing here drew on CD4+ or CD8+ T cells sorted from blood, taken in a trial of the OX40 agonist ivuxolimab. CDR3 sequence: CAWTVGYTEAFF. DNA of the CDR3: TGTGCCTGGACGGTGGGATACACTGAAGCTTTCTTT.